These T cell receptor beta chains were read from a single sample in a study of cytomegalovirus exposure and HLA in healthy donors. TCRdb's copy holds only in-frame clones and misses some; the assay was immunoSEQ multiplex PCR. The sample yields tens of thousands of clones, 60% to 75% seen once. The sequenced sample was PBMCs. These receptors were obtained from a man aged 35 to 55 in good health and CMV-seropositive. CDR3s include the opening cysteine and the closing phenylalanine or tryptophan. Size values are once, few and many counts, or a class for expanded clones, and some rows have none.

>.|TRBV10-1
CASSGRRGLGNTIYF
>.|TRBV4-3
CASSRITWGGADTQYF
>.|TRBV5-1
CASNGGGRNEQFF
>.|TRBV7-8
CASSWSSGEGEQFF
>few|TRBV5-1
CASNWRGSTDTQYF
>.|TRBV4-3
CASSQGSDKAIDNEQFF
>.|TRBV30
CACSRDGLNSPLHF
>.|TRBV7-9
CASSPQTGGDTEAFF
>.|TRBV6-6
CASSWGGQGNTEAFF
>.|TRBV30
CAWSLGAVSGNTIYF
>once|TRBV5-1
CASSPVRGLGTDTQYF
>.|TRBV7-3
CASSSQGGAGNTIYF
>few|TRBV30
CAWRTGYSYNSPLHF
>.|TRBV6-5
CASRPTGTGGSEAFF
>.|TRBV15
CATTSGEGHTDTQYF
>.|TRBV5-1
CASSLVTGDSGELFF
>.|TRBV30
CAWSVGTGGYEQYF
>.|TRBV5-1
CASSLGAIMNTEAFF
>.|TRBV27
CASSFIKSSYNEQFF
>.|TRBV4-1
CASSHPGRDTYEQYF
>.|TRBV7-8
CASRDRIVVDNSPLHF
>few|TRBV30
CAWRAGEYGKLFF
>.|TRBV28
CASSLAENTGELFF
>.|TRBV7-9
CASSLHTSGANVLTF
>.|TRBV10-1
CASSRGLQETQYF
>.|TRBV6-4
CASSPGETHYGYTF
>.|TRBV28
CASSASYREAFF
>.|TRBV5-1
CASSRTYRDEQYF
>.|TRBV7-9
CASSPQGQGAKTEAFF
>.|TRBV10-3
CAISEVRFGVRPADTQYF
>once|TRBV7-2
CASSRGVYYEQYF
>.|TRBV30
CAWTPGGGASDTQYF
>.|TRBV2
CASSEDLTDEQYF
>.|TRBV2
CASTTRETQYF
>.|TRBV10-2
CASRSPSDYGYTF
>once|TRBV7-8
CASSLATRGTNEKLFF
>.|TRBV2
CASGLGGQGAGRAFF
>.|TRBV19
CASTALIGGQHSTNYGYTF
>.|TRBV7-2
CASSYAWNTEAFF
>few|TRBV4-3
CASSERTGGYYEQYF
>.|TRBV2
CASSGGAGGGPQHF
>.|TRBV29-1
CSVEDGRGGETQYF
>once|TRBV19
CASSSGAGRYHEQFF
>.|TRBV7-9
CASSSQLSDSGANVLTF
>.|TRBV4-1
CASSQDAVRDTQYF
>.|TRBV28
CASSLFIPDRGWNTEAFF
>.|TRBV2
CASSVIFRPGGTDTQYF
>.|TRBV7-9
CASSLLPGSEQYF
>.|TRBV29-1
CSANLGLDYGYTF
>.|TRBV5-1
CASSFNPGKSYGYTF
>few|TRBV29-1
CSVGTVVQETQYF
>.|TRBV6-5
CASSSGTGVPNTEAFF
>few|TRBV6-1
CASRAQVRGYTF
>few|TRBV9
CASSPPGLEGTDTQYF